Shown below are 21 T cell receptor beta chains from a single sample sequenced in a study of T cell repertoires in cytomegalovirus infection. These receptors are not linked to any known antigen. In TCRdb, the reads were re-called with MiXCR into one record per CDR3 protein. The table records around 710,000 distinct CDR3 sequences, 29% of them present only once. The specimen was cultured CD8+ T cells from PBMCs, collected from culture after CMV antigen stimulation. The receptors were gathered from a human donor in good health (CMV status not recorded). Some clones in this sample may be carry-over from other donors' samples.

The rearrangement joins TRBV20-1 to TRBJ1-1; TRBD1 agrees at 7 bases. Germline-derived CDR1 and CDR2 are DFQATT and SNEGSKA (reference sequence). J was trimmed by 4 bases and V by 0 bases; bases with no gene match: 5. The CDR3 sequence is 14 residues long. CDR3 in DNA: TGCAGTGCTAGAGATTGGTCAGGGGGCACTGAAGCTTTCTTT. Translation gives CSARDWSGGTEAFF.

This clonotype has a count of ten or more. V is TRBV7-2 and J is TRBJ2-1; 7 positions match TRBD2. Germline V gene sequence: CDR1 SGHTA, CDR2 FQGNSA. This CDR3 has 14 residues. With V trimmed by 4 bases and J by 9 bases, 9 bases remained unmatched. The CDR3 here is CASSSSAGTPEQFF. CDR3 bases: TGTGCCAGCAGCTCCTCAGCGGGGACCCCTGAGCAGTTCTTC.

There are a few counts of this clonotype. The chain employs TRBV28 and TRBJ1-2; 8 nucleotides line up with TRBD1. J lost 6 bases, V lost 6 bases, and 6 bases had no gene match. Germline V gene lookup returns CDR1 MDHEN and CDR2 SYDVKM. The CDR3 has 13 residues. CDR3 loop: CASRGTGVDGYTF. The DNA of the CDR3 is TGTGCCAGCAGAGGGACAGGAGTCGATGGCTACACCTTC.

This clonotype was seen only a few times. The rearrangement links TRBV7-2 to TRBJ2-3, with 10 bases matching TRBD2. This CDR3 is 16 amino acids long. CDR1 is SGHTA and CDR2 is FQGNSA in the germline V gene. J was trimmed by 6 bases and V by 1 base; bases with no gene match: 7. CDR3 loop: CASSLEVSGGLDTQYF. In DNA form, the CDR3 reads TGTGCCAGCAGCTTAGAGGTTAGCGGGGGGCTCGATACGCAGTATTTT.

This sequence joins TRBV9 and TRBJ2-3, with D possibly being TRBD2 (6 bases). This CDR3 spans 18 amino acids. Germline values: CDR1 SGDLS, CDR2 YYNGEE. V was clipped by 0 bases and J by 4 bases, with 21 bases between them. CDR3 amino acids: CASSVVADGELSADTQYF. The CDR3 DNA follows: TGTGCCAGCAGCGTAGTAGCGGACGGGGAATTAAGCGCAGATACGCAGTATTTT. Looking up the rest from reference TRBV9 and TRBJ2-3 gives the full variable domain: DSGVTQTPKHLITATGQRVTLRCSPRSGDLSVYWYQQSLDQGLQFLIQYYNGEERAKGNILERFSAQQFPDLHSELNLSSLELGDSALYFCASSVVADGELSADTQYFGPGTRLTVL.

The chain uses TRBV6-6 and TRBJ1-2; D might be TRBD1 (6 bases). Trimming left V 0 bases short and J 6 bases short, with 14 bases between. Looked up from germline, CDR1 is MNHNY and CDR2 is SVGAGI (reference sequence). The CDR3 loop spans 15 amino acids. Written as DNA, the CDR3 is TGTGCCAGCAGTTACTCTACAGGGAGTAGGGATGGCTACACCTTC. Protein product: CASSYSTGSRDGYTF.

Ten or more counts support this clonotype. The rearrangement uses TRBV7-9 and TRBJ2-4; TRBD1 is a possible D gene (6 bases). The germline gives CDR1 SEHNR, CDR2 FQNEAQ (reference sequence). The CDR3 contains 14 residues. With 4 bases removed from V and 3 bases from J, the gap between germline ends came to 10 bases. DNA for the CDR3: TGTGCCAGCAGCTCGCAGGGGAGCAAAAACATTCAGTACTTC. Encoded protein: CASSSQGSKNIQYF.

This clonotype appeared a few times. The rearrangement joins TRBV6-5 to TRBJ1-2, with D tentatively TRBD1 (5 bases). The V end lost 5 bases, the J end lost 4 bases, and 17 bases lay between the germline ends. The CDR3 runs to 15 residues. Germline V gene data show CDR1 as MNHEY and CDR2 as SVGAGI. The CDR3 sequence: CASSTPTGHGYGYTF. The DNA of the CDR3 is TGTGCCAGCAGTACCCCCACAGGCCACGGCTATGGCTACACCTTC.

This chain connects TRBV6-5 to TRBJ2-1; 7 bases fit TRBD1. Trimming took 4 bases from V and 0 from J; bases not matched to a gene: 9. Germline values: CDR1 MNHEY, CDR2 SVGAGI. This CDR3 has 17 amino acids. The CDR3 sequence is CASSSLPTGSSYNEQFF. CDR3 bases: TGTGCCAGCAGTTCCCTTCCGACAGGGAGCTCCTACAATGAGCAGTTCTTC.

The chain links TRBV7-3 to TRBJ1-1; 7 bases align to TRBD1. The CDR3 is 15 amino acids. Germline loops: CDR1 SGHTA, CDR2 FQGTGA. The trim removed 0 bases at V and 3 bases at J, leaving 4 bases unmatched. CDR3 protein: CASSLTRQGHTEAFF. The CDR3 nucleotides are TGTGCCAGCAGCTTAACTCGACAGGGTCACACTGAAGCTTTCTTT.

This clonotype has just a few counts. The rearrangement links TRBV28 to TRBJ2-2, with TRBD1 matching 9 bases. Losses at the gene ends were 5 bases for V and 13 bases for J; bases not matched to a gene: 8. The CDR3 covers 13 residues. Germline V gene sequence: CDR1 MDHEN, CDR2 SYDVKM. The CDR3, as DNA: TGTGCCAGCAGTCTAAGGGACAGGGACGGGCTGTTTTTT. It yields the protein CASSLRDRDGLFF.

The rearrangement uses TRBV24-1 and TRBJ2-3; 7 bases line up with TRBD2. V dropped 4 bases and J dropped 4; count of bases not matched to a gene: 4. Germline loops: CDR1 KGHDR, CDR2 SFDVKD. The CDR3 spans 14 residues. DNA of the CDR3: TGTGCCACCAGTGAAGACCGGGGGGCAGATACGCAGTATTTT. As protein: CATSEDRGADTQYF.

This rearrangement joins TRBV13 to TRBJ1-1; 7 nucleotides line up with TRBD1. CDR1 is PRHDT, CDR2 FYEKMQ, per germline (reference sequence). V was clipped by 0 bases and J by 5 bases; unmatched bases: 6. The CDR3 is 15 residues long. The CDR3 loop reads CASSLGRRQGTEAFF. The CDR3, as DNA: TGTGCCAGCAGCTTAGGGCGTCGACAGGGAACTGAAGCTTTCTTT.

This clonotype has more than one count but fewer than ten. The V call is TRBV10-3, the J call TRBJ2-7; a weak D match, TRBD1 (5 bases). The V end was cut by 4 bases, the J end by 1 base, with 11 bases between. CDR1 ENHRY and CDR2 SYGVKD come from the germline V gene. CDR3 size: 14 residues. The DNA for the CDR3 is TGTGCCATCAGTGCCGGACACGGTTCCTACGAGCAGTACTTC. This gives the protein CAISAGHGSYEQYF.

Within the sample, this clonotype is large. The rearrangement uses TRBV7-6 and TRBJ1-2; possible D gene TRBD1, 6 bases. Germline assignment: CDR1 SGHVS and CDR2 FNYEAQ. V lost 6 bases, J lost 4 bases, and 21 bases lay in between. CDR3 size: 16 residues. Here the CDR3 reads CASSSSPRGSIYGYTF. As DNA, the CDR3 is TGTGCCAGCAGTTCTAGCCCAAGGGGGTCAATCTATGGCTACACCTTC. Drawing the rest from reference TRBV7-6 and TRBJ1-2, the complete variable domain is GAGVSQSPRYKVTKRGQDVALRCDPISGHVSLYWYRQALGQGPEFLTYFNYEAQQDKSGLPNDRFSAERPEGSISTLTIQRTEQRDSAMYRCASSSSPRGSIYGYTFGSGTRLTVV.

This clonotype was seen a handful of times. The chain links TRBV6-6 to TRBJ2-1; tentative D call: TRBD2 (6 bases). The CDR3 extends over 18 amino acids. Germline V gives CDR1 MNHNY, CDR2 SVGAGI (reference sequence). V was pared by 0 bases and J by 7 bases, with 22 bases between. Here the CDR3 reads CASSYSVERVVLSNEQFF. In nucleotides, the CDR3 is TGTGCCAGCAGTTACTCTGTGGAGCGGGTGGTCTTGAGTAATGAGCAGTTCTTC.

This clonotype was detected a few times. This chain joins TRBV10-3 and TRBJ1-5; D not resolved. Trimming cost V 3 bases and J 6 bases, with 9 bases left between them. Germline V lookup: CDR1 ENHRY, CDR2 SYGVKD. The CDR3 spans 13 residues. CDR3 DNA sequence: TGTGCCATCAGTGAAAGCGTAGGTCAGCCCCAGCATTTT. It encodes CAISESVGQPQHF.

This clonotype was observed at least ten times. The chain recombines TRBV7-9 with TRBJ2-7; D may be TRBD1 (6 bases). Looked up from germline, CDR1 is SEHNR and CDR2 is FQNEAQ (reference sequence). The CDR3 sequence is 16 residues long. Trimming removed 4 bases at V and 3 bases at J, with 19 bases between. CDR3 region: CASSSASQGSGYEQYF. CDR3 coding DNA: TGTGCCAGCAGCTCCGCCTCACAGGGATCAGGCTACGAGCAGTACTTC.

The sample holds a few counts of this clonotype. The genes are TRBV15 and TRBJ2-7; D might be TRBD1 (6 bases). The germline V gene has CDR1 LNHNV and CDR2 YYDKDF (reference sequence). V dropped 1 base and J dropped 3 bases, with 13 bases sitting between them. The CDR3 covers 15 residues. In DNA form, the CDR3 reads TGTGCCACCAGCAGAGGAACAGGGCCCCGCTACGAGCAGTACTTC. This sequence encodes CATSRGTGPRYEQYF.

This clonotype was detected many times. Given a much more abundant clone one base away, this may be a read error. J is TRBJ2-3 and V is TRBV7-2; D not certain. The germline gives CDR1 SGHTA, CDR2 FQGNSA. V lost 2 bases, J lost 5 bases, and 2 bases lay in between. This CDR3 is built from 11 residues. For the CDR3, the DNA is TGTGCCAGCAGCTTACGAGATACGCAGTATTTT. Residues: CASSLRDTQYF.

The chain joins TRBV20-1 to TRBJ2-1; the match to TRBD2 covers 13 bases. J was trimmed by 5 bases and V by 6 bases; bases with no gene match: 13. The CDR3 extends over 17 amino acids. Germline V gene data show CDR1 as DFQATT and CDR2 as SNEGSKA (reference sequence). The CDR3: CSAAGTSGEGYDNEQFF. CDR3 coding DNA: TGCAGTGCCGCCGGGACTAGCGGGGAAGGATACGACAATGAGCAGTTCTTC.